One and the same sample provided the 24 T cell receptor beta chains below, sequenced in a study of T cells in Graves' hyperthyroidism and ophthalmopathy. RNA transcripts served as the template for amplifying TCR beta CDR3 regions. When the TCR CDR3 underwent first-round RT-PCR, the HTBI primer set was used. MiXCR, run by TCRdb on the multiplex PCR reads, gives a single entry per CDR3 protein. The data show approximately 570,000 distinct CDR3 sequences, with roughly 21% seen just once and 40% to 50% held by the top ten. Specimen: blood. Every receptor here comes from a middle-aged man with Graves' ophthalmopathy.

This clonotype showed up many times. The chain couples TRBV2 to TRBJ1-2, with D possibly being TRBD1 (5 bases). The CDR3 is 15 amino acids. Germline lookup yields CDR1 SNHLY and CDR2 FYNNEI. The ends were cut back, 6 bases at V and 8 bases at J, with 22 bases in the middle. CDR3 nucleotides: TGTGCCAGCAGCCATAATATCCGGGACCATCAGGGCTACACCTTC. This gives the protein CASSHNIRDHQGYTF.

This clonotype showed up many times. The rearrangement uses TRBV28 and TRBJ1-2; D is ambiguous. The V gene's germline CDR1 is MDHEN and CDR2 SYDVKM. This CDR3 has 12 amino acids. Trimming took off 5 bases at V and 1 base at J, with 5 bases between the two ends. The CDR3 spells CASSGDNYGYTF. CDR3 nucleotides: TGTGCCAGCAGTGGGGATAACTATGGCTACACCTTC.

Comments on this clonotype: A much larger clone differs by one base, so this may be a read error. The chain has TRBV7-3 and TRBJ2-1; unclear D gene. The CDR3 length is 14 residues. Germline V CDR1 and CDR2: SGHTA, FQGTGA. The ends were cut back, 5 bases at V and 3 bases at J, with 11 bases in the middle. The CDR3 DNA sequence: TGTGCCAGCAGCCGTGGACGGTTCTACAATGAGCAGTTCTTC. Encoded protein: CASSRGRFYNEQFF.

In its sample, this clonotype was seen many times. The V call is TRBV10-3, the J call TRBJ1-6; D gene unclear. Per the germline V gene, CDR1 is ENHRY and CDR2 is SYGVKD. Trimming shortened V by 2 bases and J by 5 bases, and 4 bases separated the two germline ends. This CDR3 comprises 13 residues. The CDR3 coding sequence is TGTGCCATCAGTGAGGGGAATAATTCACCCCTCCACTTT. Its protein is CAISEGNNSPLHF.

The chain uses TRBV6-2 or TRBV6-3 and TRBJ2-1, with a tentative D call TRBD2 (7 bases). CDR1 is MNHEY and CDR2 is SVGEGT in the germline V gene. The CDR3 sequence is 13 residues long. V was trimmed by 6 bases and J by 7 bases, leaving 13 bases between them. Here the CDR3 DNA reads TGTGCCAGCAGGGGGGGGCCTGGGAATGAGCAGTTCTTC. Protein: CASRGGPGNEQFF.

The chain carries TRBV7-8 and TRBJ2-7; D perhaps matches TRBD2 (5 bases). Germline CDR1 reads SGHVS; CDR2 reads FQNEAQ. This CDR3 is built from 15 residues. V was cut by 5 bases and J by 4 bases, with 18 bases left in between. The CDR3 DNA follows: TGTGCCAGCAGCCCCCCGAGGACTGTCCCATACGAGCAGTACTTC. It encodes CASSPPRTVPYEQYF.

This clonotype occurred a few times. This chain uses TRBV20-1 with TRBJ1-5; a possible D gene is TRBD1 (5 bases). CDR1 is DFQATT, CDR2 SNEGSKA, per germline (reference sequence). V shed 0 bases and J shed 4 bases, with 16 bases lying between them. The CDR3 has 16 residues. The CDR3 spells CSARDGAASVNQPQHF. The CDR3 nucleotides are TGCAGTGCTAGAGACGGGGCGGCCTCCGTGAATCAGCCCCAGCATTTT.

This clonotype was observed a handful of times. The chain uses TRBV7-9 and TRBJ1-2; tentatively, D is TRBD1 (6 bases). Trimming cost V 11 bases and J 5 bases, with 15 bases left between them. The V gene's germline CDR1 is SEHNR and CDR2 FQNEAQ (reference sequence). This CDR3 is built from 12 residues. CDR3 DNA: TGTGCCGAAATAGGGACATCTTATGGCTACACCTTC. It yields the protein CAEIGTSYGYTF.

There are many counts of this clonotype. The chain joins TRBV6-5 to TRBJ1-1; D gene uncertain. The CDR3 runs to 12 residues. V gave up 2 bases and J gave up 6 bases, with 7 bases separating them. Looked up from germline, CDR1 is MNHEY and CDR2 is SVGAGI. The CDR3 sequence: CASSYLQSEAFF. As DNA, the CDR3 is TGTGCCAGCAGTTACCTTCAATCTGAAGCTTTCTTT.

The chain recombines TRBV7-2 with TRBJ1-6, with D possibly matching TRBD1 (6 bases). Germline assignment: CDR1 SGHTA and CDR2 FQGNSA. V was trimmed by 2 bases and J by 9 bases, leaving 11 bases between them. The CDR3 has 14 amino acids. The CDR3 bases are TGTGCCAGCAGCTTACCCAGGGGCGCTTCACCCCTCCACTTT. Protein product: CASSLPRGASPLHF.

The chain carries TRBV7-9 and TRBJ2-2; D tentatively fits TRBD1 or TRBD2 (5 bases each). V was trimmed by 8 bases and J by 4 bases, leaving 14 bases between them. The CDR3 runs 14 residues. CDR1 SEHNR and CDR2 FQNEAQ come from the germline V gene (reference sequence). For the CDR3, the DNA is TGTGCCAGCGTGACTACAGGATTCACCGGGGAGCTGTTTTTT. Its protein is CASVTTGFTGELFF.

This chain links TRBV6-2 or TRBV6-3 with TRBJ2-1; D ambiguous. Between the trimmed V and J ends, which lost 6 bases and 4 bases, there was a span of 4 bases. This CDR3 contains 11 residues. Per the germline V gene, CDR1 is MNHEY and CDR2 is SVGEGT. The CDR3 DNA is TGTGCCAGCAGACAGTACAATGAGCAGTTCTTC. Translated, it gives CASRQYNEQFF.

The CDR3 spells CAWSVHSTDTQYF. Here the CDR3 DNA reads TGTGCCTGGAGTGTCCATAGCACAGATACGCAGTATTTT. J is TRBJ2-3 and V is TRBV30; D call uncertain. Trimming cost V 0 bases and J 0 bases, with 4 bases left between them. This CDR3 is built from 13 residues. Germline V gene lookup returns CDR1 GTSNPN and CDR2 SVGIG (reference sequence).

V gene TRBV29-1 combines with J gene TRBJ2-7; D remains unclear. The CDR3 runs to 10 residues. Deletions cut 6 bases from V and 7 bases from J, with 10 bases between. Per the germline V gene, CDR1 is SQVTM and CDR2 is ANQGSEA. The CDR3 DNA follows: TGCAGCGTGAGGACCGGGGAGCAGTACTTC. This sequence encodes CSVRTGEQYF.

A few counts support this clonotype. The gene calls are TRBV29-1 and TRBJ1-4; the D gene is possibly TRBD1 (5 bases). The germline CDR1 and CDR2 sequences are SQVTM and ANQGSEA. This CDR3 contains 15 residues. Trimming pared 4 bases from V and 7 bases from J, leaving 19 bases between. The CDR3 bases are TGCAGCGTTGCCTTCGAGACAGTGGGAACTGAAAAACTGTTTTTT. Its translation: CSVAFETVGTEKLFF.

This clonotype was seen at least ten times. The rearrangement joins TRBV20-1 to TRBJ2-7; weak D call: TRBD2 (5 bases). V shed 4 bases and J shed 2 bases, with 9 bases lying between them. Germline-derived CDR1 and CDR2 are DFQATT and SNEGSKA (reference sequence). The CDR3 is 12 residues long. CDR3 nucleotide sequence: TGCAGTGCTATTGCGGGCACCTACGAGCAGTACTTC. Its protein product is CSAIAGTYEQYF.

This clonotype was picked up a small number of times. The chain links TRBV29-1 to TRBJ2-5, with 16 bases matching TRBD2. The CDR3 loop spans 18 amino acids. V trimming: 1 base; J trimming: 5 bases; junction bases outside the gene matches: 10. CDR1 is SQVTM, CDR2 ANQGSEA, per germline. CDR3 protein: CSVEAPGLAGGPGETQYF. CDR3 nucleotides: TGCAGCGTTGAAGCGCCGGGACTAGCGGGAGGGCCGGGGGAGACCCAGTACTTC.

This clonotype was picked up many times. The rearrangement uses TRBV30 and TRBJ2-3; D is possibly TRBD1 (5 bases). The CDR3 consists of 14 residues. V was clipped by 4 bases and J by 0 bases, with 11 bases between them. The V gene's germline CDR1 is GTSNPN and CDR2 SVGIG (reference sequence). The CDR3 region is CAWIVKGSTDTQYF. Written as DNA, the CDR3 is TGTGCCTGGATAGTCAAGGGGAGCACAGATACGCAGTATTTT.

This clonotype was counted many times. CDR3 bases: TGTGCCAGCAGTCGGAGTGGCGCAGGAGCCGGCGAGCAGTACTTC. Protein product: CASSRSGAGAGEQYF. V is TRBV11-2 and J is TRBJ2-7; D is unclear. V lost 6 bases and J lost 6, with 21 bases in between. The CDR3 is 15 amino acids. The germline gives CDR1 SGHAT, CDR2 FQNNGV. Looking up the rest from reference TRBV11-2 and TRBJ2-7 gives the full variable domain: EAGVAQSPRYKIIEKRQSVAFWCNPISGHATLYWYQQILGQGPKLLIQFQNNGVVDDSQLPKDRFSAERLKGVDSTLKIQPAKLEDSAVYLCASSRSGAGAGEQYFGPGTRLTVT.

This clonotype was found many times. The chain carries TRBV11-2 and TRBJ2-3; D uncertain. Trimming cost V 0 bases and J 3 bases, with 7 bases left between them. Germline V gene data show CDR1 as SGHAT and CDR2 as FQNNGV. This CDR3 is 14 amino acids long. In DNA form, the CDR3 reads TGTGCCAGCAGCTTAGATCACGTAACAGATACGCAGTATTTT. It encodes CASSLDHVTDTQYF.

The chain is built from TRBV6-2 or TRBV6-3 and TRBJ2-3, with 12 bases aligning to TRBD2. Per germline, CDR1 MNHEY and CDR2 SVGEGT. The CDR3 runs 17 residues. J lost 0 bases, V lost 6 bases, and 7 bases had no gene match. CDR3 in amino acids: CASSYPLAGGSTDTQYF. The CDR3 DNA reads as TGTGCCAGCAGCTACCCCCTAGCGGGAGGGAGCACAGATACGCAGTATTTT.

The sample holds a few counts of this clonotype. V usage is TRBV12-3 or TRBV12-4 and J usage is TRBJ1-2; TRBD1 is a possible D gene (6 bases). With 3 bases removed from V and 8 bases from J, the gap between germline ends came to 10 bases. This CDR3 contains 12 residues. The CDR3 is CASSLEGGGYTF. The CDR3 coding sequence is TGTGCCAGCAGTTTGGAGGGGGGCGGCTACACCTTC.

This clonotype was counted ten times or more. The chain couples TRBV5-1 to TRBJ1-5, with TRBD1 as a possible D gene (6 bases). CDR1 is SGHRS, CDR2 YFSETQ, per germline. V dropped 4 bases and J dropped 0 bases, with 17 bases sitting between them. The CDR3 extends over 17 amino acids. CDR3 amino acids: CASSLSGGEYSNQPQHF. The CDR3 nucleotides are TGCGCCAGCAGCCTTTCGGGGGGCGAGTATAGCAATCAGCCCCAGCATTTT.

The rearrangement uses TRBV5-1 and TRBJ2-1; 8 bases map to TRBD2. The CDR3 has 14 residues. Germline V CDR1 and CDR2: SGHRS, YFSETQ. Trimming cost V 4 bases and J 7 bases; bases outside gene matches: 7. This CDR3 reads CASSISGRVNEQFF. Here the CDR3 DNA reads TGCGCCAGCAGCATAAGCGGGAGAGTTAATGAGCAGTTCTTC. Full variable domain (outside the CDR3, taken from reference TRBV5-1 and TRBJ2-1): KAGVTQTPRYLIKTRGQQVTLSCSPISGHRSVSWYQQTPGQGLQFLFEYFSETQRNKGNFPGRFSGRQFSNSRSEMNVSTLELGDSALYLCASSISGRVNEQFFGPGTRLTVL.